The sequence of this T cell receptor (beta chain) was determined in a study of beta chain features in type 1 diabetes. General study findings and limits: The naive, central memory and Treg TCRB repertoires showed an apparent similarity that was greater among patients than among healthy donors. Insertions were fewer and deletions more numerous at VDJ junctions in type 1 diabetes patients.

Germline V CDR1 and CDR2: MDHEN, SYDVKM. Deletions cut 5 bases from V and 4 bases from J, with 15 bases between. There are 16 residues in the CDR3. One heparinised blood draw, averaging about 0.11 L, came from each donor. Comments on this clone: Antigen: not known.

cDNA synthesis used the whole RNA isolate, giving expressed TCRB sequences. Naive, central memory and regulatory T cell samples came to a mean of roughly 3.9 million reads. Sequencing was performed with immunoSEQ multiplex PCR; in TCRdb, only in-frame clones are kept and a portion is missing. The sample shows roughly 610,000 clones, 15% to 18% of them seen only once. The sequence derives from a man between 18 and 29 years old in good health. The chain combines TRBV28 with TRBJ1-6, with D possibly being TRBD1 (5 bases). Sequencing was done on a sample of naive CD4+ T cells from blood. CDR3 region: CASSPRTRPYNSPLHF. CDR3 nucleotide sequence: TGTGCCAGCAGTCCTCGGACACGGCCTTATAATTCACCCCTCCACTTT.